This T cell receptor (beta chain) stems from a study of T cells in Graves' hyperthyroidism and ophthalmopathy. Study-level information: Staff took peripheral blood when the initial diagnosis was made, before any treatment began. Study-wide points: Most thyroid clonotypes with frequency above 0.001 were detected in blood.

Ophthalmopathy patients all had a Clinical Activity Score of at least 3, a NOSPECS grade of at least 4 and disease under 3 months old. PBMCs were obtained from over 8.5 ml fresh peripheral blood. What was amplified from RNA transcripts were TCR beta CDR3 regions. During a first-round RT-PCR of the TCR CDR3, the HTBI primer set was used. TCRdb reprocessed the multiplex PCR reads via MiXCR and lists one record per CDR3 protein. Of about 300,000 distinct CDR3 sequences detected, around 19% appear once; the ten largest clones hold under 45%. Details on this clonotype: What it binds is not known.

The CDR3 runs to 12 residues. Looked up from germline, CDR1 is ENHRY and CDR2 is SYGVKD. Trimming left V 5 bases short and J 5 bases short, with 9 bases between. The origin of this receptor is a man aged 45-65 years with Graves' ophthalmopathy. The source material was blood. The V call is TRBV10-3, the J call TRBJ1-1; D is perhaps TRBD1 (5 bases). CDR3 coding DNA: TGTGCCATCAGTTTTGGGGGGACTGAAGCTTTCTTT. Translating gives CAISFGGTEAFF.